This T cell receptor beta chain originates from a study of PD-1 blockade in classical Hodgkin lymphoma. General study results and limits: Before treatment, TCR diversity in newly diagnosed patients was reportedly lower than in healthy donors.

Concerning this clone: What it binds is not known.

Sequenced by immunoSEQ multiplex PCR; TCRdb stores in-frame clones only, minus some. In the table there are 50,000 to 75,000 clones, approximately 90% of which are singletons. Relapse after autologous stem cell transplantation occurred in every patient, and brentuximab vedotin exposure varied. Classifying best responses yielded complete response, partial response or progressive disease. The CDR3 covers 15 residues. CDR1 SGHVS and CDR2 FNYEAQ come from the germline V gene. Deletions cut 1 base from V and 4 bases from J, with 13 bases between. The sample in question was peripheral blood mononuclear cells (PBMCs), obtained at baseline. V is TRBV7-6 and J is TRBJ1-1, with a possible D match to TRBD1 (5 bases). The clonotype was recovered from a human donor with classical Hodgkin lymphoma. The CDR3 loop reads CASSLEAGRSTEAFF. For the CDR3, the DNA is TGTGCCAGCAGCTTAGAGGCAGGGCGGAGCACTGAAGCTTTCTTT.